Following are 2 T cell receptor beta chains from one sample sequenced in a study of T-cell memory formation after mild COVID-19. Each CDR3 protein is one row after TCRdb ran MiXCR on the 5' RACE reads. The data contain 450,000 to 650,000 distinct CDR3 sequences, roughly 20% of them singletons. Specimen: PBMCs or a T cell subset sorted from them (not recorded which). The receptors were gathered from an adult woman who had mild COVID-19 (a few samples of this study predate the infection). Cell type and time point are not known.

This clonotype was detected ten times or more. This chain links TRBV7-3 with TRBJ2-2; D might be TRBD1 (5 bases). V dropped 1 base and J dropped 1 base, with 10 bases sitting between them. This CDR3 has 16 amino acids. Germline CDR1 and CDR2: SGHTA and FQGTGA. CDR3 residues: CASSLIRTMNTGELFF. CDR3 DNA: TGTGCCAGCAGCTTAATAAGGACAATGAACACCGGGGAGCTGTTTTTT.

This clonotype turned up a few times. The chain joins TRBV5-1 to TRBJ2-3, with a tentative D call TRBD2 (7 bases). V dropped 4 bases and J dropped 5 bases, with 11 bases sitting between them. This CDR3 region has 13 residues. The germline CDR1 and CDR2 sequences are SGHRS and YFSETQ. CDR3 amino acids: CASSTGGGDTQYF. The CDR3 nucleotides read TGCGCCAGCAGCACGGGGGGCGGAGATACGCAGTATTTT. Full variable domain (missing parts from reference TRBV5-1 and TRBJ2-3): KAGVTQTPRYLIKTRGQQVTLSCSPISGHRSVSWYQQTPGQGLQFLFEYFSETQRNKGNFPGRFSGRQFSNSRSEMNVSTLELGDSALYLCASSTGGGDTQYFGPGTRLTVL.